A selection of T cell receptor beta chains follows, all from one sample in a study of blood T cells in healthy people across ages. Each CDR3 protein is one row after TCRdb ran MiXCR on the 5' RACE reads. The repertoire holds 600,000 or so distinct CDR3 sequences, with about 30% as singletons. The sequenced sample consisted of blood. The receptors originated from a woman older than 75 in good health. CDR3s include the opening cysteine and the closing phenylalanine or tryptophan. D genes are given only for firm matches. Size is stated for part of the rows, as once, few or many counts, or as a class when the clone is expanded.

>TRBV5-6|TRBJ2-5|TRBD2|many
TGTGCCAGCAGCTTGTTTTTTGGCGGGGGGTACCAAGAGACCCAGTACTTC
CASSLFFGGGYQETQYF
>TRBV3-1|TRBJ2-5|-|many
TGTGCCAGCAGCCAAGATACGGCAGGGCGAGAAGAGACCCAGTACTTC
CASSQDTAGREETQYF
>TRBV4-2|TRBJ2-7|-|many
TGTGCCAGCAGCCAAGATGTTGCGGGAACCTACGAGCAGTACTTC
CASSQDVAGTYEQYF
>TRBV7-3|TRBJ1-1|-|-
TGTGCCAGCAGCATAGGACGCCTTATAGGGAACACTGAAGCTTTCTTT
CASSIGRLIGNTEAFF
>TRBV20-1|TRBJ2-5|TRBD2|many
TGCAGTGCTAGGGCGAGACTAGCGCCCCGGGAGACCCAGTACTTC
CSARARLAPRETQYF
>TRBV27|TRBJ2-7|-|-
TGTGCCAGCAGTTTACAAGCGGACTCCTACGAGCAGTACTTC
CASSLQADSYEQYF
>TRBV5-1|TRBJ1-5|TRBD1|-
TGCGCCAGCAGCTTGGGGGGGACAGGGGGCAATCAGCCCCAGCATTTT
CASSLGGTGGNQPQHF
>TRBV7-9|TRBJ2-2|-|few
TGTGCCAGCAGCTTGAGGGACTGGAACACCGGGGAGCTGTTTTTT
CASSLRDWNTGELFF
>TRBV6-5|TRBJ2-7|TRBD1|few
TGTGCCAGCACCACAGGGGGCCCAAGTTACGAGCAGTACTTC
CASTTGGPSYEQYF
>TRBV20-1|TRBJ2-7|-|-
TGCAGTGCTAGAGATCAGGCATTCGATCACGAGCAGTACTTC
CSARDQAFDHEQYF
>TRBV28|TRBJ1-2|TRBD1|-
TGTGCCAGCAGCCCCACCGGGACAGTCTCTAACTATGGCTACACCTTC
CASSPTGTVSNYGYTF
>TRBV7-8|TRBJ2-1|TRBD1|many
TGTGCCAGCAGCCCTCGGGACAGCCAGGGCAACAATGAGCAGTTCTTC
CASSPRDSQGNNEQFF
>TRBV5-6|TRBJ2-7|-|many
TGTGCCAGCAGCTTGCGGCGGGACCCCTCCTACGAGCAGTACTTC
CASSLRRDPSYEQYF
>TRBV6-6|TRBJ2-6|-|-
TGTGCCAGCAGCCAGAAGGCGGGGCAAGCTGGGGCCAACGTCCTGACTTTC
CASSQKAGQAGANVLTF
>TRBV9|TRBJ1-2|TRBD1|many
TGTGCCAGCAGCGGGACAGGGAGCTATGGCTACACCTTC
CASSGTGSYGYTF
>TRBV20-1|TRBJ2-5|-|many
TGCAGTGGGGAACGGACGATGGGAGAGACCCAGTACTTC
CSGERTMGETQYF
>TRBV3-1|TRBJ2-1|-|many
TGTGCCAGCAGCCGGCAAGGGGGCCGGGACTGGGCACCGGGTGAGCAGTTCTTC
CASSRQGGRDWAPGEQFF
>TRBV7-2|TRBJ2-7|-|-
TGTGCCAGCAGCGGGGTTGGCGTAGCGAGCTCCTACAATGAGCAGTACTTC
CASSGVGVASSYNEQYF
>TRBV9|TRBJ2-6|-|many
TGTGCCAGCAGCGCCTCCAGGGAGAGCTCTGGGGCCAACGTCCTGACTTTC
CASSASRESSGANVLTF
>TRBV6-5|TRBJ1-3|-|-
TGTGCCAGCAGTTACTCGGACACCAGAAAAGCGAGCTCTGGAAACACCATATATTTT
CASSYSDTRKASSGNTIYF
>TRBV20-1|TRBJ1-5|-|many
TGCAGTGCTAGAGAAAGTGACAATAGCAATCAGCCCCAGCATTTT
CSARESDNSNQPQHF
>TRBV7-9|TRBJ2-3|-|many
TGTGCCAGCAGCTTTGGTGACTCTTACACAGATACGCAGTATTTT
CASSFGDSYTDTQYF
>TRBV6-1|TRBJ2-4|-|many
TGTGCCAGCACCGTTGGGGGGACGGCCAAAAACATTCAGTACTTC
CASTVGGTAKNIQYF
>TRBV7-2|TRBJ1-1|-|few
TGTGCCAGCAGCTTAGAAACAGGCACTGAAGCTTTCTTT
CASSLETGTEAFF
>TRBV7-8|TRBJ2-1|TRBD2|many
TGTGCCAGCTCTAGGGGTGCGGGGGACAATGAGCAGTTCTTC
CASSRGAGDNEQFF
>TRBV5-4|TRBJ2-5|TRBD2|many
TGTGCCAGCAGCGACGGGGGGGCCAATCGCCAAGAGACCCAGTACTTC
CASSDGGANRQETQYF
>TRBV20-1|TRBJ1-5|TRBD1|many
TGCAGTGCTGAACCAGGGGGTCTTAGCAATCAGCCCCAGCATTTT
CSAEPGGLSNQPQHF
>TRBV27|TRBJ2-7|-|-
TGTGCCAGCAGTCGCTCCAGGGATAGCTACGAGCAGTACTTC
CASSRSRDSYEQYF
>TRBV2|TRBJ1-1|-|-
TGTGCCAGCAGCAAGGACAGAATCAGGTCTGAAGCTTTCTTT
CASSKDRIRSEAFF
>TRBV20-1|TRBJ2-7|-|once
TGCAGTGCTAGAGGCGCCCCAATGGCCTCCTACGAGCAGTACTTC
CSARGAPMASYEQYF
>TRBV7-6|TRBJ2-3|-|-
TGTGCCAGCAGCTTAAAGGCAGCCACAGGTACGCAGTATTTT
CASSLKAATGTQYF
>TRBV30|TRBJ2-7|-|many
TGTGCCTGGAGTGCCCTTGGGGCCTCCTACGAGCAGTACTTC
CAWSALGASYEQYF
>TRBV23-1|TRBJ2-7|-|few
TGCGCCAGCATCCCTGAGCAGTACTTC
CASIPEQYF
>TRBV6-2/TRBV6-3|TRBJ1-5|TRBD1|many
TGTGCCAGCAGATCCGTGACAGGGGTCAATCAGCCCCAGCATTTT
CASRSVTGVNQPQHF
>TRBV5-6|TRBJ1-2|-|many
TGTGCCAGCAGCGTCCGGGATACCTATGGCTACACCTTC
CASSVRDTYGYTF
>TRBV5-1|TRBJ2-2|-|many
TGCGCCAGCAGCTTGGCCTTAGGGAACACCGGGGAGCTGTTTTTT
CASSLALGNTGELFF
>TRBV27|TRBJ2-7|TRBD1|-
TGTGCCAGCAGTGGACAGGGTGGTAAGCAGTACTTC
CASSGQGGKQYF
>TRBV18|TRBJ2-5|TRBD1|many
TGTGCCAGCTCACCGGGAAAAGGGGACAGGACAACCCAGTACTTC
CASSPGKGDRTTQYF
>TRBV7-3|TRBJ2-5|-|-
TGTGCCAGCAGCTCATCATCCCGGGACAGAGGGGGGCGGGAGCAGTACTTC
CASSSSSRDRGGREQYF
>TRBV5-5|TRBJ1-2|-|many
TGTGCCAGCAGCCGGACAGCTTTTTATGGCTACACCTTC
CASSRTAFYGYTF
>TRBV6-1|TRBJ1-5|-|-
TGTGCCAGCAGTATACAGTGGGGTGTTGATCAGCCCCAGCATTTT
CASSIQWGVDQPQHF